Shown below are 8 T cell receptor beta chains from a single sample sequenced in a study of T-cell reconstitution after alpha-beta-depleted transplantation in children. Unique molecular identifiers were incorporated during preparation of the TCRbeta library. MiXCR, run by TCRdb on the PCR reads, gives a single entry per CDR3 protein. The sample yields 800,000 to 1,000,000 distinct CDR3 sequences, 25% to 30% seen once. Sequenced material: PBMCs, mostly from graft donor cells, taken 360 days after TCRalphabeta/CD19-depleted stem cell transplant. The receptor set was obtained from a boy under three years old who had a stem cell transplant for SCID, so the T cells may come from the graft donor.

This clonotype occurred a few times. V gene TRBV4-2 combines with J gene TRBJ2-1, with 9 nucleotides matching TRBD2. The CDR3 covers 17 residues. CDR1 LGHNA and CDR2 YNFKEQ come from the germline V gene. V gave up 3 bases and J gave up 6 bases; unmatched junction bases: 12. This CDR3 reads CASSQITTSGASNEQFF. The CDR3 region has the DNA TGTGCCAGCAGCCAGATCACGACTAGCGGAGCCTCCAATGAGCAGTTCTTC.

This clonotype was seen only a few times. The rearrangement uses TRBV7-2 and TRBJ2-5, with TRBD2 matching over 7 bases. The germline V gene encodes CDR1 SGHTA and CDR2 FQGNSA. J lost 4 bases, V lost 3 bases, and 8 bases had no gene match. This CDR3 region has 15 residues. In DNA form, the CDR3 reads TGTGCCAGCAGCTTTCGTGCGGGGAGGGGAGAGACCCAGTACTTC. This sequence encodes CASSFRAGRGETQYF.

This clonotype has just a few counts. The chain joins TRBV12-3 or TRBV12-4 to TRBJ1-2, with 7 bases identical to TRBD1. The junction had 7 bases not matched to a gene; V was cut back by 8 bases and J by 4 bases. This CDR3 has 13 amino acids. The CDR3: CASLSQGGYGYTF. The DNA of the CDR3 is TGTGCCAGCCTTTCTCAGGGGGGCTATGGCTACACCTTC.

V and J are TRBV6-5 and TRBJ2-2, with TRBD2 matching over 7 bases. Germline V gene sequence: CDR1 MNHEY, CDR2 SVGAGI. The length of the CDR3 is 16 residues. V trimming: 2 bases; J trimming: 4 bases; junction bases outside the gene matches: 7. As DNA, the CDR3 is TGTGCCAGCAGTTACAACGGGGGGTGGGGCACCGGGGAGCTGTTTTTT. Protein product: CASSYNGGWGTGELFF.

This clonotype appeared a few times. CDR3 nucleotides: TGTGCCATCAGGGGGACAGGAGTAGACGAGCAGTACTTC. Translation: CAIRGTGVDEQYF. This chain links TRBV10-3 with TRBJ2-7; TRBD1 matches 8 bases. Germline V gene lookup returns CDR1 ENHRY and CDR2 SYGVKD. V gave up 6 bases and J gave up 5 bases; unmatched junction bases: 6. The CDR3 extends over 13 amino acids.

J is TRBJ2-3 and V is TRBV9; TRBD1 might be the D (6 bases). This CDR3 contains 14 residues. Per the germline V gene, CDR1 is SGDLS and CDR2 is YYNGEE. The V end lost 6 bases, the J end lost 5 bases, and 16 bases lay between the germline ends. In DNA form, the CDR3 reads TGTGCCAGCACACCAAACAGGGCGAAAGATACGCAGTATTTT. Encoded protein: CASTPNRAKDTQYF. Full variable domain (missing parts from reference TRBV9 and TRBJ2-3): DSGVTQTPKHLITATGQRVTLRCSPRSGDLSVYWYQQSLDQGLQFLIQYYNGEERAKGNILERFSAQQFPDLHSELNLSSLELGDSALYFCASTPNRAKDTQYFGPGTRLTVL.

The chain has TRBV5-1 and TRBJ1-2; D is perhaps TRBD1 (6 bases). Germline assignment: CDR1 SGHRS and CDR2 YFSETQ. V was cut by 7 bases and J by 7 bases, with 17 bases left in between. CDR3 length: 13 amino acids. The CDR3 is CASQGGQTLGYTF. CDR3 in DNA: TGCGCCAGCCAGGGAGGACAGACTCTTGGCTACACCTTC.

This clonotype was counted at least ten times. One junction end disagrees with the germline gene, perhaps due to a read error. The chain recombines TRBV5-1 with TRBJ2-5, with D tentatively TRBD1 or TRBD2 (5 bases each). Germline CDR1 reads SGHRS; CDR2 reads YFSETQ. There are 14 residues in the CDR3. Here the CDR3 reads CASSFGTGQETQYF. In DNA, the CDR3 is TGTGCCAGCAGTTTTGGGACGGGACAAGAGACCCAGTACTTC.